This section outlines one T cell receptor beta chain sequence together with its context. In its sample, this clone was seen a few times. No antigen is known for it. No clone much larger than this one lies a single base away; base qualities are absent. The sample comes from a study of shared clonotypes between healthy human individuals (dated by TCRdb to 2018 to 2020). In the study overall: A couple of women and a few men aged 18 to 49 years were included in the cohort. Libraries were prepared and TCR repertoires were sequenced by different laboratories using diverse techniques, in order to increase sequencing depth and limit assay-specific biases. Leukapheresis yielded between about 0.94 and 9.5 billion PBMCs per donor. To estimate repertoire size and how much clonotype sharing occurs between individuals, the study deeply sequenced the blood TCR repertoires of 4 to 6 healthy adults. Per donor, three plates each were used for CD4 naive and CD4 memory, two for CD8 naive, and one for CD8 memory. Results and caveats for the whole study, not just this receptor: Higher generation probabilities were observed for clonotypes shared by all four sorted-subset donors than for non-shared clonotypes. Rarefaction of sorted-subset datasets indicated incomplete sequencing despite the large sequencing depth. Sharing across several donors was observed for approximately 4.6% of naive CD4, over 3% of naive CD8, 2% to 2.5% of memory CD4, and less than 0.45% of memory CD8 clonotypes. Sampling was limited to blood, and TCR repertoires in tissue likely differ from TCR repertoires in blood. Pairwise subsampling led to the expectation that sequencing depth would affect the degree of clonotype sharing among donors. Estimated clonotype richness was generally larger for naive than for memory subsets. Because the study included only a small number of donors, the genetic and exposure-history diversity represented was limited.

From its cysteine to its phenylalanine, the CDR3 spans 17 amino acids. Only the CDR3 DNA stays, 51 bases, in frame from base 1. Germline trimming: 5 bases from V, 5 bases from J; junction bases outside gene matches: 12. From the germline V gene (reference sequence), CDR1 is MNHEY and CDR2 is SMNVEV. Donors were healthy HIV-negative adults with no recently reported acute infections or vaccinations. Every donor was a Caucasian adult residing in Nashville, Tennessee, USA. CD4+ T cells were enriched through magnetic negative selection, after which naive cells were positively selected on CD45RA and the remaining negative fraction served as the memory subset. After blood collection by leukapheresis, PBMCs were isolated using Ficoll-Histopaque density gradient centrifugation and then cryopreserved in the vapor phase of liquid nitrogen. Analytical flow cytometry was used to check the purity and quantity of each magnetically sorted T cell population. Genomic DNA was isolated from every sorted fraction and measured by UV absorbance on a Nanodrop 2000c.

Using the deep immunoSEQ assay, TCR CDR3 regions were amplified from genomic DNA by multiplex PCR. Extracted genomic DNA from each cell subset was spread evenly across all wells of several immunoSEQ 96-well plates, with each plate serving as a replicate. For sorted subsets, each replicate PCR was loaded with around 200 ng genomic DNA, equivalent to some 27,000 T cell genomes. Purified libraries were quantified with a Qubit 3.0 fluorometer, sized on a Bioanalyzer 2100, and re-quantified with the KAPA Library Quantification kit. Each immunoSEQ 96-well plate was sequenced on its own single-read 150-cycle Illumina NextSeq 550 flow cell. Turning to the authors' computational methods: Because only junctional sequences without quality scores were contained in the immunoSEQ output, filtering matching that applied to full-length reads could not be performed. To assign V/J genes and CDR3, sequences were annotated against IMGT germline references using PyIR, a Python wrapper for IgBLAST v1.9. Any read was removed if the V/J assignment was weak (E-value above 1e-6), the CDR3 was missing, or the read contained stop codons, out-of-frame junctions, or ambiguous translated residues. V3J clonotypes were defined as sequences sharing an identical inferred V gene, J gene, and CDR3 amino acid sequence. Percentage overlap between repertoires was computed as shared unique clonotypes divided by the size of the smaller repertoire. Three approaches were used to assess repertoire richness: RTK rarefaction, the Chao1 estimator, and Recon v2.1 estimates of unobserved clonotypes. For all TCRbeta clonotypes obtained by the gDNA method from a few donors, generation probabilities were computed with OLGA. TCRdb limited this immuneACCESS table to in-frame rearrangements with V and J called. A share of clones is missing; checked studies link under half to unresolved V genes, and the rest is unexplained. The DNA gave D and trimming, while V, J and clone size come from that table. The sample contains 1,100,000 or so clones, about 84% of them found a single time. The ten largest clones take up approximately 0.5% of the sample.

This receptor was identified in a young man in good health. Some clones in this sample may be carry-over from other donors' samples. Specimen: memory CD4+ T cells from PBMCs. This specimen's cell subset or site label, per the study, means: CD45RA-negative fraction. The sequence is built from TRBV27 and TRBJ2-2, with 9 bases in between that match TRBD2. The nucleotide sequence reads TGTGCCAGCAGTCAACCAAGACTAGCGGTGGGAACCGGGGAGCTGTTTTTT. Translated, it gives CASSQPRLAVGTGELFF.